These 13 T cell receptor beta chains were all obtained from the same sample, sequenced in a study of blood T cell repertoires in COVID-19. The method was immunoSEQ multiplex PCR; TCRdb's version includes in-frame clones alone and lacks a portion of them. The data contain 98,000 or so clones, around 84% of them singletons. The sequenced sample was peripheral blood. These receptor sequences come from a man between 60 and 70 years old with acute or convalescent COVID-19.

Only one count was recorded for this clone. The V call is TRBV5-1, the J call TRBJ2-5; D is uncertain. CDR3 length: 13 amino acids. Deletions cut 2 bases from V and 3 bases from J, with 8 bases between. The germline V gene encodes CDR1 SGHRS and CDR2 YFSETQ. This CDR3 is CASSFDIEETQYF. In DNA, the CDR3 is TGCGCCAGCAGCTTTGACATAGAAGAGACCCAGTACTTC.

This clone was seen a handful of times. The V and J genes are TRBV6-2 or TRBV6-3 and TRBJ1-5; D remains ambiguous. Germline CDR1 and CDR2: MNHEY and SVGEGT. This CDR3 has 15 residues. The ends were cut back, 2 bases at V and 4 bases at J, with 12 bases in the middle. The CDR3 spells CASSYLLQKNQPQHF. DNA of the CDR3: TGTGCCAGCAGTTACCTGCTGCAGAAAAATCAGCCCCAGCATTTT.

The chain links TRBV15 to TRBJ1-6, with D hard to call. The CDR3 spans 14 residues. The germline CDR1 and CDR2 sequences are LNHNV and YYDKDF (reference sequence). V lost 1 base to trimming and J lost 16 bases, with 17 bases between them. The CDR3 spells CATSRGDSTKKLHF. The CDR3 coding sequence is TGTGCCACCAGCAGAGGAGACTCAACAAAGAAACTCCACTTT.

V gene TRBV11-2 combines with J gene TRBJ2-7, with 9 bases lining up with TRBD1. Trimming cost V 6 bases and J 2 bases; bases outside gene matches: 5. This CDR3 region has 14 residues. Germline CDR1 is SGHAT and CDR2 is FQNNGV. CDR3 nucleotide sequence: TGTGCCAGCAGTACCAGACAGGGGGCCTACGAGCAGTACGTC. This codes for CASSTRQGAYEQYV.

V and J are TRBV18 and TRBJ2-1; D is uncertain. CDR1 and CDR2 from the germline V gene are KGHSH and LQKENI. Trimming removed 1 base at V and 3 bases at J, with 7 bases between. This CDR3 is built from 14 residues. The CDR3: CASSPRALYNEQFF. DNA of the CDR3: TGTGCCAGCTCACCACGGGCTCTCTACAATGAGCAGTTCTTC.

The chain recombines TRBV11-3 with TRBJ2-5, with 7 positions matching TRBD1. CDR1 is SGHNT, CDR2 YENEEA, per germline. The V gene end was trimmed by 4 bases and the J gene end by 5 bases; junction bases not matched to a gene: 7. This CDR3 is built from 14 residues. The CDR3 sequence: CASSSGQAGETQYF. The CDR3 DNA follows: TGTGCCAGCAGCTCAGGACAGGCCGGGGAGACCCAGTACTTC.

The V and J genes are TRBV30 and TRBJ2-3, with 8 bases lining up with TRBD1. CDR1 and CDR2 (germline): GTSNPN, SVGIG (reference sequence). The CDR3 is 14 residues long. The ends lost 3 bases at V and 6 bases at J; junction bases unmatched: 8. The DNA for the CDR3 is TGTGCCTGGAGGGGCACAGGGGGGTTGGATACGCAGTATTTT. It specifies CAWRGTGGLDTQYF.

The J gene is TRBJ1-2, the V gene TRBV3-1 (or the pseudogene TRBV3-2); TRBD1 might be the D (5 bases). The V and J ends lost 0 bases and 4 bases respectively, with 12 bases between them. This CDR3 has 15 residues. The germline V gene encodes CDR1 LGHDT and CDR2 YNNKEL (reference sequence). CDR3 DNA: TGTGCCAGCAGCCAAGATTCCGGGAGGGGCTATGGCTACACCTTC. It encodes CASSQDSGRGYGYTF.

V is TRBV3-1 (or the pseudogene TRBV3-2) and J is TRBJ2-5; D call uncertain. The CDR3 contains 13 residues. The germline CDR1 and CDR2 sequences are LGHDT and YNNKEL (reference sequence). V lost 3 bases and J 5 bases, leaving 10 bases between the germline ends. CDR3 amino acids: CASSHWLEETQYF. The CDR3 DNA sequence: TGTGCCAGCAGCCATTGGCTAGAGGAGACCCAGTACTTC.

V and J are TRBV10-2 and TRBJ2-1; 12 bases match TRBD2. Germline assignment: CDR1 WSHSY and CDR2 SAAADI. V was pared by 3 bases and J by 6 bases, with 9 bases of the junction left unmatched. CDR3 size: 17 residues. CDR3 coding DNA: TGCGCCAGCAGTGAAGGGCTAGCGGGAGGGGAAGGCAATGAGCAGTTCTTC. It is translated as CASSEGLAGGEGNEQFF.

The rearrangement joins TRBV6-5 to TRBJ2-2, with D tentatively TRBD1 (6 bases). The length of the CDR3 is 13 residues. V lost 9 bases, J lost 0 bases, and 8 bases lay in between. Germline CDR1 reads MNHEY; CDR2 reads SVGAGI. The CDR3 sequence is CASHRANTGELFF. CDR3 in DNA: TGTGCCAGTCACAGGGCGAACACCGGGGAGCTGTTTTTT.

The V and J genes are TRBV11-2 and TRBJ2-3; 13 positions agree with TRBD2. Germline lookup yields CDR1 SGHAT and CDR2 FQNNGV. The CDR3 contains 16 residues. Trimming removed 0 bases from V and 4 bases from J; junction bases left unmatched: 1. The CDR3 DNA is TGTGCCAGCAGCTTAGAACTAGCGGGAGGGCCAGATACGCAGTATTTT. It specifies CASSLELAGGPDTQYF.

This clone was seen a handful of times. The V gene is TRBV3-1 (or the pseudogene TRBV3-2), the J gene TRBJ1-1; D unresolved. The germline V gene has CDR1 LGHDT and CDR2 YNNKEL (reference sequence). The CDR3 sequence is 15 residues long. V was cut by 1 base and J by 3 bases, with 12 bases left in between. The CDR3 DNA sequence: TGTGCCAGCAGCCAAGCAGGACTTTGGGACACTGAAGCTTTCTTT. Translating it yields CASSQAGLWDTEAFF.